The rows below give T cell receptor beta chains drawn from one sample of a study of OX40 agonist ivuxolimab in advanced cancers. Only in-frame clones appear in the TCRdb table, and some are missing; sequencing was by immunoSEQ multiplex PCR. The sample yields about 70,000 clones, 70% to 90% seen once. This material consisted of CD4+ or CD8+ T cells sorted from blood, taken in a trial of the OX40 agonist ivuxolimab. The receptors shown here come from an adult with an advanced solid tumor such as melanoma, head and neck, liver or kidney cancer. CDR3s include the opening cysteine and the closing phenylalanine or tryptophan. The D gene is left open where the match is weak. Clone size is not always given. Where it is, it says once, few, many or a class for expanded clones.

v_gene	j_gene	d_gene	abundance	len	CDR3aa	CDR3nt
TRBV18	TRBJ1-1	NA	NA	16	CASSPIWRGRNTEAFF	TGTGCCAGCTCACCGATCTGGAGGGGGAGGAACACTGAAGCTTTCTTT
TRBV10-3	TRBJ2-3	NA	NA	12	CAISDSSDTQYF	TGTGCCATCAGTGATTCAAGTGATACGCAGTATTTT
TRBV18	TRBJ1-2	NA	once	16	CASSPVGLAPFYGYTF	TGTGCCAGCTCACCCGTCGGTCTCGCACCATTCTATGGCTACACCTTC
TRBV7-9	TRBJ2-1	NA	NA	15	CASSSFGPGDNEQFF	TGTGCCAGCAGCTCCTTTGGTCCAGGGGACAATGAGCAGTTCTTC
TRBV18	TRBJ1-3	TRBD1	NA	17	CASSLWTGGFSGNTIYF	TGTGCCAGCTCACTATGGACAGGGGGCTTCTCTGGAAACACCATATATTTT
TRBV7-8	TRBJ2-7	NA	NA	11	CASSVSYEQYF	TGTGCCAGCAGCGTCTCCTACGAGCAGTACTTC
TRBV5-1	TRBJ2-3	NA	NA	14	CASSTRQGTDTQYF	TGCGCCAGCAGCACCAGACAGGGCACAGATACGCAGTATTTT
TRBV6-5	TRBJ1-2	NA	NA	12	CASRRTGFGYTF	TGTGCCAGCAGGCGTACAGGGTTTGGCTACACCTTC
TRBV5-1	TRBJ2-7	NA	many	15	CASSLGAGEAYEQYF	TGCGCCAGCAGCTTGGGTGCAGGGGAGGCCTACGAGCAGTACTTC
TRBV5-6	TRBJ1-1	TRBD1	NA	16	CASNTGTGAPQTEAFF	TGTGCCAGCAACACCGGGACAGGGGCGCCACAGACTGAAGCTTTCTTT
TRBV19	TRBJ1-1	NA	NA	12	CASRTDGPEAFF	TGTGCCAGTAGGACAGATGGGCCAGAAGCTTTCTTT
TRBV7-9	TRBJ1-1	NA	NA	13	CASSLDGETEAFF	TGTGCCAGCAGCTTAGATGGGGAGACTGAAGCTTTCTTT
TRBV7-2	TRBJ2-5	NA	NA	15	CASSLGNRRQETQYF	TGTGCCAGCAGCTTAGGTAACAGGCGACAAGAGACCCAGTACTTC
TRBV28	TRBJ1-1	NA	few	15	CASSQPGVANTEAFF	TGTGCCAGCAGTCAACCAGGGGTAGCAAATACTGAAGCTTTCTTT
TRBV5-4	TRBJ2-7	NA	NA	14	CASSLVGGSYEQYF	TGTGCCAGCAGCTTGGTCGGCGGCTCCTACGAGCAGTACTTC